This T cell receptor (beta chain) was found in a study of T cell responses to AZD1222 COVID-19 vaccine. General observations from the study: An increase in Spike-specific TCR breadth and depth was observed after two AZD1222 doses. Baseline serology detected seropositivity in only a handful of AZD1222 recipients. The donors showed a predominance of white British ancestry and of females, with possible underestimation of clonal diversity.

On this clone itself: Its antigen is currently unknown.

The protocol was immunoSEQ multiplex PCR, while the TCRdb copy is restricted to in-frame clones and leaves out a portion. Of 75,000 to 85,000 clones in the sample, around 85% were seen once. V was shortened by 2 bases and J by 3 bases, with 20 bases between the two germline ends. CDR3 length equals 17 residues. The germline CDR1 and CDR2 sequences are MNHNS and SASEGT. The sequence derives from an adult who received the AZD1222 COVID-19 vaccine. This sample comprised peripheral blood, obtained 28 days after the second AZD1222 dose. This chain joins TRBV6-1 and TRBJ2-7; D tentatively fits TRBD1 or TRBD2 (5 bases each). CDR3 region: CASSELAGTLGSYEQYF. CDR3 in DNA: TGTGCCAGCAGTGAATTAGCCGGGACCCTGGGGAGCTACGAGCAGTACTTC.